The entry below gives a single T cell receptor (delta chain) sequence along with its context. The table lists this clone with many counts. Its antigen is currently not known. No much larger clone is present one base from it, and per-base qualities are unavailable. Inclusive of the bounding cysteine and phenylalanine, the CDR3 is 15 residues long. The read is trimmed to its CDR3 DNA, 45 bases read in frame from base 1. Trimmed from V: 3 bases; trimmed from J: 8 bases; junction bases lacking a gene match: 8. Based on the germline V gene, the CDR1 and CDR2 sequences are GEAIGNYY and EKD. The sample is drawn from a study of DNA immune sequencing with unique molecular identifiers (dated by TCRdb to about 2020). With respect to the entire study: Using immunomagnetic cell separation, gammadelta T cells were enriched from buffy coats, and the genomic DNA of these cells was sequenced. The method was validated on synthetic reference molecules and on blood samples from healthy individuals. All donors were healthy individuals, and approximately nine of the donors were profiled using sorted gammadelta T cells from peripheral blood. To compare enriched and non-enriched samples, about 0.1 ug of enriched gammadelta T-cell DNA and roughly 900 ng of non-enriched PBMC DNA were sequenced. Fluorescence-activated cell sorting was used to enrich gammadelta T cells from the PBMC of approximately 10 healthy people. The study developed and validated an ultrasensitive DNA-based TRD repertoire sequencing method using PCR-introduced unique molecular identifiers.

The investigation overall reported the following: Among clonotypes in healthy donors, TRDV2 paired with TRDJ1 was identified as the most common TRD rearrangement. The primer-based approach is unable to detect novel TRD sequences that the primers do not target. TRD repertoire diversity varied between healthy donors, with several donors highly oligoclonal where top 5 clonotypes exceeded half of productive molecules.

The method behind the library was multiplex PCR. Genomic DNA was amplified with a 32-plex assay using primers for all 8 TRDV and 4 TRDJ genes covering the CDR3. A 12-nucleotide UMI was introduced during two to three barcoding PCR cycles, after which a second PCR was performed with Illumina adapter primers. Libraries were purified with AMPure XP beads and quality-checked on a Fragment Analyzer with the HS NGS Fragment kit. Sequencing was run on an Illumina MiniSeq mid-output kit with roughly 20% PhiX and 150 cycles of paired-end reads. On the authors' methods: MIGEC version 1.2.9 was used to process the reads, grouping the reads by UMI and building error-corrected consensus sequences. Post-processing used modified VDJtools version 1.2.1 scripts and the tcR R package. Via CATT, TCRdb reprocessed the public reads, and rows with identical DNA were then joined. In this record, the V and J calls reflect TCRdb's handling and not the investigators' own analysis. The sample yields under 6,500 delta-chain clones; roughly a tenth were counted once. The leading ten clones occupy roughly 53% of the sample.

Sequencing was done on a sample of gamma-delta T cells enriched from blood buffy coat, or unenriched PBMCs (not recorded which). The rearranged segments are TRDV2 and TRDJ1, with 13 junctional bases fitting TRDD3. This clonotype was obtained from a human donor in good health. The DNA is TGTGCCTGTGACCCACTGGGGGATACGGGGGAGAAACTCATCTTT. Its protein is CACDPLGDTGEKLIF.